This passage covers 6 T cell receptor beta chains from one sample sequenced in a study of identical twins. TCRdb re-derived calls from the 5' RACE reads in MiXCR, one entry per CDR3 protein. This table has 350,000 to 450,000 distinct CDR3 sequences, approximately 18% appearing once. The source material was naive T cells sorted from blood. Receptors originate from a man in his forties or fifties in good health.

The gene calls are TRBV6-1 and TRBJ1-1, with TRBD1 as a possible D gene (6 bases). The germline CDR1 and CDR2 sequences are MNHNS and SASEGT. Trimming removed 6 bases from V and 10 bases from J, with 18 bases in between. The CDR3 has 13 amino acids. CDR3: CASRDPPGQAAFF. CDR3 nucleotides: TGTGCCAGCAGGGATCCACCGGGACAAGCAGCTTTCTTT.

This clonotype was counted many times. V gene TRBV7-9 combines with J gene TRBJ2-7, with D perhaps being TRBD1 or TRBD2 (5 bases each). The CDR3 loop spans 15 amino acids. Germline lookup yields CDR1 SEHNR and CDR2 FQNEAQ (reference sequence). Trimming pared 0 bases from V and 5 bases from J, leaving 14 bases between. CDR3 nucleotide sequence: TGTGCCAGCAGCTTAGCGGGGACGGCCAGGAACGAGCAGTACTTC. Translation: CASSLAGTARNEQYF.

The table lists this clonotype with a few counts. The J gene is TRBJ2-3, the V gene TRBV6-2 or TRBV6-3; D may match TRBD1 or TRBD2 (5 bases each). CDR3 length: 16 amino acids. Trimming took off 1 base at V and 4 bases at J, with 15 bases between the two ends. Germline CDR1 is MNHEY and CDR2 is SVGEGT. DNA of the CDR3: TGTGCCAGCAGTTACTTAAGAGGGGCCCTACCAGATACGCAGTATTTT. Amino acid sequence: CASSYLRGALPDTQYF.

V gene TRBV6-2 or TRBV6-3 combines with J gene TRBJ2-6; D is possibly TRBD1 (7 bases). From germline, CDR1 is MNHEY and CDR2 SVGEGT. V was trimmed by 4 bases and J by 0 bases, leaving 16 bases between them. This CDR3 is built from 18 residues. CDR3 sequence reads: CASSSGGLPASGANVLTF. The DNA of the CDR3 is TGTGCCAGCAGTTCAGGGGGACTGCCAGCCTCTGGGGCCAACGTCCTGACTTTC.

This clonotype was found a few times. The CDR3 reads CASSPDNLYGYTF. CDR3 in DNA: TGCGCCAGCAGCCCGGACAACCTCTATGGCTACACCTTC. The chain carries TRBV5-1 and TRBJ1-2, with a possible D match to TRBD1 (5 bases). There are 13 residues in the CDR3. Trimming stripped 4 bases from V and 4 bases from J, with 11 bases between. Germline assignment: CDR1 SGHRS and CDR2 YFSETQ. The variable domain in full, with the rest retrieved from reference TRBV5-1 and TRBJ1-2, is KAGVTQTPRYLIKTRGQQVTLSCSPISGHRSVSWYQQTPGQGLQFLFEYFSETQRNKGNFPGRFSGRQFSNSRSEMNVSTLELGDSALYLCASSPDNLYGYTFGSGTRLTVV.

This clonotype has just a few counts. The chain links TRBV7-8 to TRBJ2-3, with 8 bases lining up with TRBD1. CDR3 size: 15 residues. CDR1 SGHVS and CDR2 FQNEAQ come from the germline V gene. The V and J ends lost 7 bases and 4 bases, in that order; junction bases with no gene match: 10. CDR3 in amino acids: CASTRTGPPADTQYF. The CDR3 nucleotides read TGTGCCAGCACCCGGACAGGGCCTCCGGCAGATACGCAGTATTTT. The full variable domain, rest sourced from reference TRBV7-8 and TRBJ2-3, is GAGVSQSPRYKVAKRGQDVALRCDPISGHVSLFWYQQALGQGPEFLTYFQNEAQLDKSGLPSDRFFAERPEGSVSTLKIQRTQQEDSAVYLCASTRTGPPADTQYFGPGTRLTVL.